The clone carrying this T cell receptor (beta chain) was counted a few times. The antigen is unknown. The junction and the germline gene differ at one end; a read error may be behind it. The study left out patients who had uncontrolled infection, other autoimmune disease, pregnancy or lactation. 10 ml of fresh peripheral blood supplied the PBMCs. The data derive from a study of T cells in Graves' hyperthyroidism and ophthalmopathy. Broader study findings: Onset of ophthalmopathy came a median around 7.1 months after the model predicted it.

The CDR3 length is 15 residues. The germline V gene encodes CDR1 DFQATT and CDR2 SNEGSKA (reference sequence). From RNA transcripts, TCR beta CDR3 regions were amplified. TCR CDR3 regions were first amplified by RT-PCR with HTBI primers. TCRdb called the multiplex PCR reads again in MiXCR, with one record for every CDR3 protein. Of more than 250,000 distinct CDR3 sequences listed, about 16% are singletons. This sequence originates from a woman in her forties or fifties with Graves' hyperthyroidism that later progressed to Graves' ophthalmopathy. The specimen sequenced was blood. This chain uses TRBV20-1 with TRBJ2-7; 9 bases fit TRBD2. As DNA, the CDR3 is TGCAGTGCTGGGCCAGCGGGAGGCCTCTCCTACGAGAAGTACTTC. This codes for CSAGPAGGLSYEKYF.